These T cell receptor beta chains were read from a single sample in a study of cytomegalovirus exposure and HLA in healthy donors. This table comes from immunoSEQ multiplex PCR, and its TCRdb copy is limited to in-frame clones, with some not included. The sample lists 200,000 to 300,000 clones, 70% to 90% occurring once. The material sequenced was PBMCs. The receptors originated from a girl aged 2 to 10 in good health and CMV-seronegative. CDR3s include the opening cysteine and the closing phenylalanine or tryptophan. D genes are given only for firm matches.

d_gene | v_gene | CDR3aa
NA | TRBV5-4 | CASSLGPPNTEAFF
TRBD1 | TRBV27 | CASSPRTGFYEQYF
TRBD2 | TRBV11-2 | CASSLLAGRGETQYF
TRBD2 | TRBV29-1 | CSVRLAGYHTGELFF
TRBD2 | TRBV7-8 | CASSLGTSGRPGTGELFF
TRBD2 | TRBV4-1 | CASSQGVISGRTVGELFF
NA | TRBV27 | CAGSLSKNTEAFF
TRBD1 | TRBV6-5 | CASSPRYRGEAFF
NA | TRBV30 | CAWSIQGELFF
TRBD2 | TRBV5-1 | CASSLTGGLPEQFF
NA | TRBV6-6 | CASSSVGGPNTGELFF
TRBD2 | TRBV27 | CASSLLAGSSYEQYF
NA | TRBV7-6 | CASSSRVRDGYTF
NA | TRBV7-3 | CASSLYRGYTIYF
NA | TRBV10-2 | CASSESRLLFGETQYF
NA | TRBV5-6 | CASSLIGRGAEQYF
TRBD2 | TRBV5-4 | CASTRAGGRDEQYF
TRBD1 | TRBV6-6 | CASTGQGERSGNTIYF
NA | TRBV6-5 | CASSYSSRGTQQPQHF
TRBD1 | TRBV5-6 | CASSSTGGTFF
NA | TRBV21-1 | CASSPRDPPGNEKLFF
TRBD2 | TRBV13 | CASSGVSGREYNEQFF
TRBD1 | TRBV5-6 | CASSLKTGSQGASF
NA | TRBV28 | CASSFSGNTEAFF
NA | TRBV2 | CASSVGGASYEQYF
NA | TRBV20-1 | CSASPLETQYF
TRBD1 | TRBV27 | CASSRDRRETQYF
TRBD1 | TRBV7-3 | CASSLDRGQVGQPQHF
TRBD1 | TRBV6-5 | CASSYGGRGDYGYTF
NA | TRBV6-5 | CASSTPLNTEAFF
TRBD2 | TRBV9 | CASSPAGGRTYEQYF
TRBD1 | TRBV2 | CASNDRVGQPQHF
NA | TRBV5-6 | CASSLRGAYEQYF
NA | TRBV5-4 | CASSRVTEASTDTQYF
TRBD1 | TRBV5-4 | CASSSGQDSKNIQYF
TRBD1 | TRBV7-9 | CASSLSGGGDQPQHF
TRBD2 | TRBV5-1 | CASSSGTSGYEQYF
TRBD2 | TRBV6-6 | CASSQLAGGFDTQYF
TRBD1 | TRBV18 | CASSPQQGAEAFF
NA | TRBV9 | CASGGSTDTQYF
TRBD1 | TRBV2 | CASRTGGEQYF